These T cell receptor beta chains were read from a single sample in a study of T cell changes during pregnancy in multiple sclerosis. Profiled with immunoSEQ multiplex PCR; TCRdb holds only in-frame clones, not every one. In the table there are approximately 20,000 clones, 88% of which are singletons. The input for sequencing was CD8+ T cells from peripheral blood mononuclear cells, taken after pregnancy. The origin of the receptors is a female donor in good health, enrolled as a control in a pregnancy study. The CDR3 runs from the conserved cysteine through the conserved F or W. D genes are given only for firm matches. Rows give clone size only sometimes, using once, few, many, or a class for an expanded clone.

clone size	D gene	V gene	J gene	CDR3 protein	CDR3 DNA
NA	NA	TRBV5-8	TRBJ1-3	CASSLHPGGNTIYF	TGTGCCAGCAGCTTGCACCCAGGAGGAAACACCATATATTTT
NA	NA	TRBV7-2	TRBJ1-2	CASSLGTGYGYTF	TGTGCCAGCAGCTTAGGCACGGGCTATGGCTACACCTTC
NA	TRBD2	TRBV4-3	TRBJ2-1	CASSRGLAGQSSYNEQFF	TGCGCCAGCAGCCGGGGACTAGCGGGTCAAAGCTCCTACAATGAGCAGTTCTTC
NA	NA	TRBV6-6	TRBJ1-1	CASSAKQGRARGAFF	TGTGCCAGCAGTGCCAAACAGGGTCGCGCTCGCGGAGCTTTCTTT
NA	NA	TRBV6-5	TRBJ2-7	CASTGAGSSYEQYF	TGTGCCAGCACCGGCGCGGGAAGCTCCTACGAGCAGTACTTC
NA	TRBD2	TRBV19	TRBJ2-1	CASSIGLAGSDEQFF	TGTGCCAGTAGTATAGGACTAGCGGGGAGCGATGAGCAGTTCTTC
NA	NA	TRBV12-5	TRBJ2-7	CASGLPLAGPTDEQYF	TGTGCTAGTGGTTTGCCACTCGCAGGGCCCACCGACGAGCAGTACTTC
NA	TRBD2	TRBV7-9	TRBJ2-1	CASRLTSGRSSYNEQFF	TGTGCCAGCAGATTGACTAGCGGTCGGAGCTCCTACAATGAGCAGTTCTTC
NA	TRBD1	TRBV11-2	TRBJ1-1	CASSLDHRGNTEAFF	TGTGCCAGCAGCTTAGATCACAGGGGTAACACTGAAGCTTTCTTT
NA	NA	TRBV7-9	TRBJ2-7	CASSLDSVEQYF	TGTGCCAGCAGCTTAGATTCCGTCGAGCAGTACTTC
NA	NA	TRBV5-6	TRBJ2-5	CASSLGRQETQYF	TGTGCCAGCAGCTTGGGCAGGCAAGAGACCCAGTACTTC
NA	NA	TRBV7-2	TRBJ2-7	CASSFLGDYEQYF	TGTGCCAGCAGCTTTCTAGGGGACTACGAGCAGTACTTC
NA	TRBD2	TRBV6-6	TRBJ2-1	CASSHGGMGEQFF	TGTGCCAGCAGCCACGGGGGGATGGGTGAGCAGTTCTTC
once	NA	TRBV5-1	TRBJ2-3	CASSLRGGYTDTQYF	TGCGCCAGCAGCTTGAGGGGTGGGTACACAGATACGCAGTATTTT
NA	TRBD2	TRBV7-6	TRBJ2-5	CASSTRLAGGQETQYF	TGTGCCAGCAGCACCCGACTAGCGGGGGGGCAAGAGACCCAGTACTTC
NA	NA	TRBV6-4	TRBJ2-1	CASSDQGRRSYNEQFF	TGTGCCAGCAGTGACCAGGGGAGAAGGTCCTACAATGAGCAGTTCTTC
NA	TRBD2	TRBV5-1	TRBJ2-6	CASSFLAGTGANVLTF	TGCGCCAGCAGCTTTCTAGCGGGGACTGGGGCCAACGTCCTGACTTTC
NA	NA	TRBV7-9	TRBJ1-1	CASSLVSGIGRDYTEAFF	TGTGCCAGCAGCTTAGTTTCGGGGATCGGCCGTGACTACACTGAAGCTTTCTTT
NA	TRBD1	TRBV2	TRBJ2-5	CASLMGQFTTQYF	TGTGCCAGTTTAATGGGACAGTTTACCACCCAGTACTTC
NA	TRBD1	TRBV7-9	TRBJ2-1	CASSLATTGDNEQFF	TGTGCCAGCAGCTTAGCTACGACAGGGGACAATGAGCAGTTCTTC
NA	NA	TRBV30	TRBJ1-1	CAWSVHKGTEAFF	TGTGCCTGGAGTGTACACAAGGGGACTGAAGCTTTCTTT
NA	NA	TRBV27	TRBJ1-6	CASSPKRGQFRGDSPLHF	TGTGCCAGCAGTCCGAAGCGAGGACAGTTCAGAGGGGATTCACCCCTCCACTTT
once	TRBD1	TRBV10-3	TRBJ2-7	CAITTTGDEQYF	TGTGCCATCACCACGACAGGGGATGAGCAGTACTTC
NA	TRBD1	TRBV5-4	TRBJ2-3	CASSWDRSSTDTQYF	TGTGCCAGCAGCTGGGACAGGAGTAGCACAGATACGCAGTATTTT
few	TRBD2	TRBV6-4	TRBJ2-3	CASSELAGGPYTQYF	TGTGCCAGCAGCGAATTAGCGGGGGGGCCTTATACGCAGTATTTT
few	NA	TRBV2	TRBJ1-1	CASRDTNTEAFF	TGTGCCAGCAGGGACACGAACACTGAAGCTTTCTTT
NA	NA	TRBV27	TRBJ2-7	CASSLPGDEQYF	TGTGCCAGCAGTTTACCCGGGGATGAGCAGTACTTC
NA	NA	TRBV27	TRBJ1-1	CASSHQWQVNTEAFF	TGTGCCAGCAGTCACCAATGGCAGGTGAACACTGAAGCTTTCTTT
NA	TRBD1	TRBV9	TRBJ1-2	CASSVARGQGVFGYTF	TGTGCCAGCAGCGTAGCTAGGGGACAGGGGGTTTTTGGCTACACCTTC
NA	TRBD1	TRBV9	TRBJ1-2	CASSEGETGSNYGYTF	TGTGCCAGCAGCGAGGGGGAGACAGGGTCTAACTATGGCTACACCTTC
NA	TRBD1	TRBV25-1	TRBJ1-2	CASWTGASYGYTF	TGTGCCAGCTGGACAGGGGCGTCCTATGGCTACACCTTC
few	NA	TRBV30	TRBJ2-2	CAWSPVNTGELFF	TGTGCCTGGAGTCCAGTGAACACCGGGGAGCTGTTTTTT
NA	TRBD2	TRBV5-1	TRBJ2-7	CASSLIEEAGGYEQYF	TGCGCCAGCAGCTTGATTGAGGAAGCGGGGGGGTACGAGCAGTACTTC
few	NA	TRBV19	TRBJ2-7	CASSINGAYEQYF	TGTGCCAGTAGTATTAACGGTGCCTACGAGCAGTACTTC
NA	NA	TRBV6-1	TRBJ1-6	CASSDRENSPLHF	TGTGCCAGCAGTGACAGGGAAAATTCACCCCTCCACTTT
NA	NA	TRBV27	TRBJ1-1	CASSLTGNTEAFF	TGTGCCAGCAGTTTAACAGGGAACACTGAAGCTTTCTTT
NA	NA	TRBV27	TRBJ2-7	CASSLGLNYEQYF	TGTGCCAGCAGTTTAGGACTTAACTACGAGCAGTACTTC
medium-sized	TRBD2	TRBV6-1	TRBJ2-1	CASKLAGGPDEQFF	TGTGCCAGCAAACTAGCGGGGGGGCCGGATGAGCAGTTCTTC
few	TRBD1	TRBV30	TRBJ1-1	CAWTSGGGTEAFF	TGTGCCTGGACCTCAGGGGGTGGCACTGAAGCTTTCTTT
NA	NA	TRBV6-4	TRBJ1-5	CASSDTPEREPQHF	TGTGCCAGCAGTGACACCCCGGAGAGGGAGCCCCAGCATTTT
NA	NA	TRBV7-8	TRBJ2-2	CASSPQSMLNTGELFF	TGTGCCAGCAGCCCCCAATCAATGTTGAACACCGGGGAGCTGTTTTTT
NA	NA	TRBV19	TRBJ2-7	CASSIGDSYEQYF	TGTGCCAGTAGTATCGGGGATTCCTACGAGCAGTACTTC
NA	TRBD1	TRBV19	TRBJ1-2	CASSANPRDSYGYTF	TGTGCCAGTAGTGCAAACCCCCGGGACAGCTATGGCTACACCTTC
few	NA	TRBV18	TRBJ1-5	CASSLDTGNQPQHF	TGTGCCAGCTCACTGGACACAGGGAATCAGCCCCAGCATTTT
medium-sized	TRBD1	TRBV9	TRBJ2-2	CASSVGGQGATGELFF	TGTGCCAGCAGCGTAGGAGGACAGGGGGCTACCGGGGAGCTGTTTTTT
once	NA	TRBV4-2	TRBJ1-1	CASSQGQGSAKLNTEAFF	TGTGCCAGCAGCCAGGGGCAGGGGTCTGCTAAATTGAACACTGAAGCTTTCTTT
NA	NA	TRBV9	TRBJ1-3	CASSDDSYSGNTIYF	TGTGCCAGCAGCGACGACAGCTACTCTGGAAACACCATATATTTT
NA	NA	TRBV6-5	TRBJ1-1	CASSSALTNTEAFF	TGTGCCAGCAGTTCCGCACTAACTAACACTGAAGCTTTCTTT
NA	NA	TRBV27	TRBJ1-3	CASSSFSGNTIYF	TGTGCCAGCAGTTCTTTCTCTGGAAACACCATATATTTT
NA	NA	TRBV27	TRBJ2-3	CATEGVLGDTQYF	TGTGCTACTGAAGGGGTCTTGGGAGATACGCAGTATTTT
once	NA	TRBV5-1	TRBJ1-1	CASSLGPKATGQTEAFF	TGCGCCAGCAGCTTGGGTCCTAAGGCCACAGGGCAAACTGAAGCTTTCTTT
NA	TRBD2	TRBV27	TRBJ2-2	CASSREGVRLAGAETNTGELFF	TGTGCCAGCAGTCGTGAGGGGGTACGTCTAGCGGGGGCCGAAACTAACACCGGGGAGCTGTTTTTT
NA	NA	TRBV19	TRBJ1-3	CASSSAGGSGYTIYF	TGTGCCAGTAGTTCCGCGGGAGGGTCGGGGTACACCATATATTTT
once	NA	TRBV15	TRBJ1-6	CATSPPTDSYNSPLHF	TGTGCCACCAGCCCCCCGACAGACTCCTATAATTCACCCCTCCACTTT